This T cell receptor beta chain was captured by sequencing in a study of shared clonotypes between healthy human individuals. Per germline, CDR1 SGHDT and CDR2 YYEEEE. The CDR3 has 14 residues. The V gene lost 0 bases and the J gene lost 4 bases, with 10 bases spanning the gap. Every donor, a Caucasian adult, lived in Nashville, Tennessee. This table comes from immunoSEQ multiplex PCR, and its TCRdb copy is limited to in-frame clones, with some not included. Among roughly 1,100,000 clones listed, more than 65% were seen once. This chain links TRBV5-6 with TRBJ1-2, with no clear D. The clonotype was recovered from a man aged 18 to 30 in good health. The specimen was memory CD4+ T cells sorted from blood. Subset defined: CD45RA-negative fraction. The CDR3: CASSLGRDAYGYTF. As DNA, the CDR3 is TGTGCCAGCAGCTTGGGGCGGGATGCCTATGGCTACACCTTC.